This T cell receptor beta chain was recorded in a study of blood T cell repertoires in COVID-19. Study summary: The study drew acute and convalescent COVID-19 samples from the United States, Italy and Spain. From T cells, B-cell-depleted T cells, or PBMCs came the material, which was cDNA or gDNA.

Using immunoSEQ multiplex PCR, the repertoire was profiled, and TCRdb retains in-frame clones only, with some absent. The profile shows some 88,000 clones, 85% of them singletons. Germline-derived CDR1 and CDR2 are SGHTA and FQGNSA. The V gene end was trimmed by 5 bases and the J gene end by 4 bases; junction bases not matched to a gene: 7. There are 14 residues in the CDR3. The chain has TRBV7-2 and TRBJ1-1; 7 nucleotides match TRBD1. The source is a man aged 55 to 70 with acute or convalescent COVID-19. The material sequenced was peripheral blood. For the CDR3, the DNA is TGTGCCAGCAGCCCAGACAGGGCCATCACTGAAGCTTTCTTT. Its protein is CASSPDRAITEAFF.